These 12 T cell receptor beta chains were sequenced from one sample in a study of blood T cell repertoires in COVID-19. The table came from immunoSEQ multiplex PCR; TCRdb's copy has only in-frame clones and leaves some out. The sample has about 64,000 clones, nearly 90% seen once. Sequencing was done on a sample of peripheral blood. These receptors came from a man in his 70s with acute or convalescent COVID-19.

V and J are TRBV30 and TRBJ1-5; possibly TRBD1 for D (5 bases). The CDR3 totals 15 residues. V was trimmed by 0 bases and J by 1 base, leaving 10 bases between them. Germline assignment: CDR1 GTSNPN and CDR2 SVGIG (reference sequence). For the CDR3, the DNA is TGTGCCTGGAGTGTTAGGAACAGGAGCAATCAGCCCCAGCATTTT. Translation: CAWSVRNRSNQPQHF.

This chain connects TRBV19 to TRBJ2-7; the match to TRBD1 covers 8 bases. Germline loops: CDR1 LNHDA, CDR2 SQIVND (reference sequence). CDR3 size: 14 residues. After removal of 1 base from V and 3 bases from J, the junction contained 2 bases not matched to a gene. CDR3 nucleotides: TGTGCCAGTAGTATAGGGACAGGGAACTACGAGCAGTACTTC. It yields the protein CASSIGTGNYEQYF.

The chain has TRBV7-9 and TRBJ1-2; 7 bases are shared with TRBD1. There are 12 residues in the CDR3. CDR1 SEHNR and CDR2 FQNEAQ come from the germline V gene (reference sequence). Trimming took 7 bases from V and 6 from J; bases not matched to a gene: 5. The CDR3 here is CASTDRAHGYTF. The CDR3 bases are TGTGCCAGCACAGACAGGGCGCATGGCTACACCTTC.

The chain couples TRBV28 to TRBJ1-6, with 8 bases that match TRBD1. CDR3 length: 15 residues. Trimming cost V 6 bases and J 6 bases; bases outside gene matches: 7. Germline V gives CDR1 MDHEN, CDR2 SYDVKM. In DNA form, the CDR3 reads TGTGCCAGCAGGAACCGGGACAGGTTTAATTCACCCCTCCACTTT. Amino acids: CASRNRDRFNSPLHF.

The chain is built from TRBV24-1 and TRBJ2-1; D perhaps matches TRBD1 (6 bases). In germline, CDR1 is KGHDR, CDR2 SFDVKD. The germline V and J ends were trimmed by 3 bases and 4 bases, with 18 bases remaining between them. CDR3 length: 17 amino acids. As DNA, the CDR3 is TGTGCCACCAGTGATAAAAGAACGGGACAAAGATACAATGAGCAGTTCTTC. Translating gives CATSDKRTGQRYNEQFF.

J is TRBJ1-2 and V is TRBV9; 12 nucleotides match TRBD1. The CDR3 totals 14 residues. The junction had 6 bases not matched to a gene; V was cut back by 4 bases and J by 8 bases. Germline CDR1 is SGDLS and CDR2 is YYNGEE. CDR3: CASSPGTGGGGYTF. As DNA, the CDR3 is TGTGCCAGCAGCCCCGGGACAGGGGGCGGAGGCTACACCTTC.

This rearrangement joins TRBV6-2 or TRBV6-3 to TRBJ1-5; the D gene is possibly TRBD1 (6 bases). The CDR3 is 14 amino acids. Between the trimmed V and J ends, which lost 6 bases and 4 bases, there was a span of 13 bases. Germline V gives CDR1 MNHEY, CDR2 SVGEGT. DNA of the CDR3: TGTGCCAGCAGCACCAACAGGGAAAATCAGCCCCAGCATTTT. It specifies CASSTNRENQPQHF.

The genes are TRBV6-2 or TRBV6-3 and TRBJ2-7, with D maybe TRBD2 (6 bases). Germline V lookup: CDR1 MNHEY, CDR2 SVGEGT. V dropped 5 bases and J dropped 0 bases, with 14 bases sitting between them. The CDR3 sequence is 15 residues long. The CDR3 loop reads CASSGGWKSSYEQYF. The CDR3 region has the DNA TGTGCCAGCAGTGGAGGGTGGAAGAGCTCCTACGAGCAGTACTTC.

The J gene is TRBJ1-2, the V gene TRBV7-8, with TRBD1 matching 8 bases. This CDR3 contains 15 residues. Germline trimming cut 4 bases from V and 2 bases from J; bases unmatched to any gene: 6. Germline loops: CDR1 SGHVS, CDR2 FQNEAQ. The CDR3 is CASSSRTGPNYGYTF. The CDR3 nucleotides read TGTGCCAGCAGCTCCAGGACAGGGCCGAACTATGGCTACACCTTC.

In this sample, this clone turned up a few times. As DNA, the CDR3 is TGTGCCAGCAGCTTCTACGGACAGGGCTACGAGCAGTACTTC. Its translation is CASSFYGQGYEQYF. The chain links TRBV5-8 to TRBJ2-7; 8 bases fit TRBD1. Per the germline V gene, CDR1 is SGHTS and CDR2 is YDEGEE. The CDR3 consists of 14 residues. J lost 3 bases, V lost 2 bases, and 4 bases had no gene match.

The chain employs TRBV5-8 and TRBJ1-5; D not resolved. CDR1 and CDR2 (germline): SGHTS, YDEGEE. The CDR3 is 15 amino acids. With 0 bases removed from V and 0 bases from J, the gap between germline ends came to 7 bases. CDR3 nucleotides: TGTGCCAGCAGCTTGGGTGGCAGTAGCAATCAGCCCCAGCATTTT. It encodes CASSLGGSSNQPQHF.

This sequence joins TRBV2 and TRBJ1-1; 9 nucleotides align to TRBD1. The CDR3 contains 14 residues. J gave up 4 bases and V 9 bases, and 9 bases lay outside the gene matches. CDR1 and CDR2 (germline): SNHLY, FYNNEI. This chain's CDR3 is CASQTGGFSTEAFF. The CDR3 DNA reads as TGTGCCAGTCAGACAGGGGGGTTCTCCACTGAAGCTTTCTTT.